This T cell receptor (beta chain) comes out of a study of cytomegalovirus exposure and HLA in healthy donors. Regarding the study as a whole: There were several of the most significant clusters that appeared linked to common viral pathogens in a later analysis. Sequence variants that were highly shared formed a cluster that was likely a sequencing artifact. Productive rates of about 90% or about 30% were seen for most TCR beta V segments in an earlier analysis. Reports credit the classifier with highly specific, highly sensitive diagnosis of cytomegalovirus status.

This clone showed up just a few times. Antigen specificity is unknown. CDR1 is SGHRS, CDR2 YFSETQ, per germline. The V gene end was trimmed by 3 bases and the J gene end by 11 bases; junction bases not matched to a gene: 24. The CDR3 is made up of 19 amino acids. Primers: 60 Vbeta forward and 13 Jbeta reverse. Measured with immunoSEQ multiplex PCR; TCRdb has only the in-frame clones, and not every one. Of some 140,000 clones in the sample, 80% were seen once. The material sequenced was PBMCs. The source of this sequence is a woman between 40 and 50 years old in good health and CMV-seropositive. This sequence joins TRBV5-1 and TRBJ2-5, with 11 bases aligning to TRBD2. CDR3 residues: CASSYLPGTSGSAPLKQYF. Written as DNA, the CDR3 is TGCGCCAGCAGCTACTTACCGGGGACTAGCGGTTCGGCCCCTCTTAAACAGTACTTC. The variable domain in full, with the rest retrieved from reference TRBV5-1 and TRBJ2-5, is KAGVTQTPRYLIKTRGQQVTLSCSPISGHRSVSWYQQTPGQGLQFLFEYFSETQRNKGNFPGRFSGRQFSNSRSEMNVSTLELGDSALYLCASSYLPGTSGSAPLKQYFGPGTRLLVL.